The 15 T cell receptor beta chains below were found in one sample sequenced in a study of early T cells in non-severe SARS-CoV-2 infection. MiXCR, applied by TCRdb to the 5' RACE reads, yields one record per CDR3 protein. The sample yields over 90,000 distinct CDR3 sequences, roughly 12% seen once. This sample comprised whole blood, obtained at baseline. The receptors here all came from an adult who was a healthcare worker with PCR-confirmed SARS-CoV-2 infection or an uninfected control (not recorded which).

The sample holds a few counts of this clonotype. The gene calls are TRBV5-1 and TRBJ1-6, with D maybe TRBD1 (6 bases). Germline CDR1 SGHRS, CDR2 YFSETQ. Trimming shortened V by 5 bases and J by 5 bases, and 11 bases separated the two germline ends. The CDR3 sequence is 14 residues long. CDR3 protein: CASRPGQNNSPLHF. DNA of the CDR3: TGCGCCAGCAGACCCGGACAGAATAATTCACCCCTCCACTTT.

V usage is TRBV7-3 and J usage is TRBJ2-1; D call uncertain. There are 16 residues in the CDR3. CDR1 is SGHTA, CDR2 FQGTGA, per germline. Trimming shortened V by 5 bases and J by 3 bases, and 17 bases separated the two germline ends. The CDR3 spells CASSPPAAGIYNEQFF. CDR3 coding DNA: TGTGCCAGCAGCCCGCCCGCGGCAGGAATCTACAATGAGCAGTTCTTC. The entire variable domain, with the rest obtained from reference TRBV7-3 and TRBJ2-1, is as follows: GAGVSQTPSNKVTEKGKYVELRCDPISGHTALYWYRQSLGQGPEFLIYFQGTGAADDSGLPNDRFFAVRPEGSVSTLKIQRTERGDSAVYLCASSPPAAGIYNEQFFGPGTRLTVL.

This clonotype was seen more than once but under ten times. The chain uses TRBV11-2 and TRBJ1-2, with unresolved D. Between the trimmed V and J ends, which lost 4 bases and 4 bases, there was a span of 10 bases. Germline V gene data show CDR1 as SGHAT and CDR2 as FQNNGV. CDR3 length: 13 amino acids. CDR3 in amino acids: CASSSGRGYGYTF. The CDR3 DNA reads TGTGCCAGCAGCTCAGGACGTGGCTATGGCTACACCTTC.

The sample holds many counts of this clonotype. The CDR3 bases are TGCGCCAGCAGCCCGTGGACAGGGCTGAACGGAGAGACCCAGTACTTC. Translation gives CASSPWTGLNGETQYF. The chain employs TRBV5-1 and TRBJ2-5; TRBD1 agrees at 8 bases. Trimming at V came to 4 bases and at J to 4 bases, leaving 12 bases not matched to a gene. CDR3 size: 16 residues. Per germline, CDR1 SGHRS and CDR2 YFSETQ. The full variable domain, completed using reference TRBV5-1 and TRBJ2-5, is KAGVTQTPRYLIKTRGQQVTLSCSPISGHRSVSWYQQTPGQGLQFLFEYFSETQRNKGNFPGRFSGRQFSNSRSEMNVSTLELGDSALYLCASSPWTGLNGETQYFGPGTRLLVL.

This clonotype was seen at least ten times. This chain joins TRBV25-1 and TRBJ2-1; unclear D gene. The CDR3 extends over 12 amino acids. CDR1 MGHDK and CDR2 SYGVNS come from the germline V gene. For the CDR3, the DNA is TGTGTCCCTCCCGAGGCCGGGAATGAGCAGTTCTTC. Translating it yields CVPPEAGNEQFF.

This clonotype has just a few counts. The chain joins TRBV11-2 to TRBJ1-1, with a weak D call TRBD1 (5 bases). V dropped 1 base and J dropped 1 base, with 19 bases sitting between them. The CDR3 spans 18 residues. Germline V gene sequence: CDR1 SGHAT, CDR2 FQNNGV. The CDR3 nucleotides are TGTGCCAGCAGCTTAGGGGGCTTCTTAACAGACAGGAACACTGAAGCTTTCTTT. The encoded protein is CASSLGGFLTDRNTEAFF.

This clonotype has just a few counts. The chain recombines TRBV7-9 with TRBJ1-2; D gene unclear. There are 15 residues in the CDR3. The germline gives CDR1 SEHNR, CDR2 FQNEAQ (reference sequence). The V end lost 4 bases, the J end lost 2 bases, and 14 bases lay between the germline ends. The CDR3 DNA reads TGTGCCAGCAGCTCCAACGAGGGTTTAAACTATGGCTACACCTTC. It is translated as CASSSNEGLNYGYTF.

The sample holds a few counts of this clonotype. The V and J genes are TRBV21-1 and TRBJ2-1; TRBD2, the D gene given by the table, was not confirmed from the DNA. TRBV21-1 is described as a pseudogene. This CDR3 comprises 15 residues. CDR3 in amino acids: CASSKLRGGFHEQFF. DNA for the CDR3: TGTGCCAGCAGCAAATTGCGGGGGGGCTTTCATGAGCAGTTCTTC.

This clonotype showed up many times. This chain connects TRBV20-1 to TRBJ2-5; D may be TRBD2 (6 bases). This CDR3 has 12 amino acids. V was shortened by 5 bases and J by 5 bases, with 12 bases between the two germline ends. Per germline, CDR1 DFQATT and CDR2 SNEGSKA (reference sequence). CDR3 coding DNA: TGCAGTGCTGGAAGCGGAGGGGAGACCCAGTACTTC. It encodes CSAGSGGETQYF.

The sample holds many counts of this clonotype. The chain recombines TRBV7-6 with TRBJ1-3, with D hard to call. Germline V gene sequence: CDR1 SGHVS, CDR2 FNYEAQ. CDR3 length: 15 amino acids. V was cut by 2 bases and J by 0 bases, with 8 bases left in between. The CDR3: CASSLTPTSGNTIYF. The CDR3 bases are TGTGCCAGCAGCTTAACGCCAACCTCTGGAAACACCATATATTTT.

This clonotype was detected a few times. The chain couples TRBV9 to TRBJ2-2; D is tentatively TRBD1 or TRBD2 (6 bases each). Germline assignment: CDR1 SGDLS and CDR2 YYNGEE. The V end was cut by 0 bases, the J end by 9 bases, with 18 bases between. This CDR3 is built from 16 residues. CDR3 sequence reads: CASSVVGGGLHRELFF. The CDR3 nucleotides read TGTGCCAGCAGCGTAGTAGGGGGAGGCCTTCACCGGGAGCTGTTTTTT.

This chain connects TRBV29-1 to TRBJ1-2, with unresolved D. This CDR3 is 12 amino acids long. Germline V lookup: CDR1 SQVTM, CDR2 ANQGSEA. The V end was cut by 4 bases, the J end by 0 bases, with 6 bases between. The CDR3 coding sequence is TGCAGCGTTGCTGCAGCTAACTATGGCTACACCTTC. Translated, it gives CSVAAANYGYTF.

This clonotype was recorded a few times. The chain couples TRBV5-1 to TRBJ1-4; TRBD1 might be the D (5 bases). Deletions cut 3 bases from V and 0 bases from J, with 12 bases between. The germline V gene has CDR1 SGHRS and CDR2 YFSETQ. The CDR3 sequence is 16 residues long. Here the CDR3 DNA reads TGCGCCAGCAGCTGGGGCTCGGAAACAACTAATGAAAAACTGTTTTTT. Translation: CASSWGSETTNEKLFF.

The rearrangement links TRBV10-2 to TRBJ2-7, with TRBD2 as a possible D gene (7 bases). The V gene's germline CDR1 is WSHSY and CDR2 SAAADI. CDR3 length: 17 amino acids. V lost 3 bases, J lost 6 bases, and 24 bases lay in between. CDR3 sequence: CASSEVGAGVVPSEQYF. For the CDR3, the DNA is TGCGCCAGCAGTGAAGTGGGGGCGGGGGTAGTCCCCTCCGAGCAGTACTTC.

V gene TRBV12-3 or TRBV12-4 combines with J gene TRBJ1-2; D unresolved. Trimming removed 5 bases at V and 5 bases at J, with 6 bases between. The CDR3 runs 11 residues. The CDR3 sequence: CASSQAYGYTF. CDR3 coding DNA: TGTGCCAGCAGTCAGGCATATGGCTACACCTTC.